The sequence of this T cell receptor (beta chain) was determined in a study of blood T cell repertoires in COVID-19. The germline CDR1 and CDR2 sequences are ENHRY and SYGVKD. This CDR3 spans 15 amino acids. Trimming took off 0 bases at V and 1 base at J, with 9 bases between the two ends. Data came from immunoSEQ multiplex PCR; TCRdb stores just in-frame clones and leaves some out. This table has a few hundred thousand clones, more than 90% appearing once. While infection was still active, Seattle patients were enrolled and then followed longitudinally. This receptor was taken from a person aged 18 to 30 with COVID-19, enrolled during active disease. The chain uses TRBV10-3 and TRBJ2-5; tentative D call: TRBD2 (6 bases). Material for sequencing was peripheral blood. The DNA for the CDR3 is TGTGCCATCAGTGAGTCCGGGGGTCCCCAAGAGACCCAGTACTTC. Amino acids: CAISESGGPQETQYF.